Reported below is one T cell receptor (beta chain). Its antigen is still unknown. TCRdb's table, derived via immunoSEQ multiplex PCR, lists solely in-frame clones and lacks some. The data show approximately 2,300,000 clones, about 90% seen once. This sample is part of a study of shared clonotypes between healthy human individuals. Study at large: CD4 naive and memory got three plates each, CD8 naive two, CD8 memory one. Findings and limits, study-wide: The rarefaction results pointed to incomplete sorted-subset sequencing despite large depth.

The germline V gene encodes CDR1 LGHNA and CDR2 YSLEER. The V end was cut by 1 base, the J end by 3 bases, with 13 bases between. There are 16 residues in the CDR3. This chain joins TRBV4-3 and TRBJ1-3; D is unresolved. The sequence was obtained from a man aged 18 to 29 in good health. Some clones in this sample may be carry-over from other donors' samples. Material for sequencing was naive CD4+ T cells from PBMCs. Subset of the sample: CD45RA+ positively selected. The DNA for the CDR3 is TGCGCCAGCAGCCAAGGTACAGCGGCGGGTGGAAACACCATATATTTT. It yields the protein CASSQGTAAGGNTIYF.